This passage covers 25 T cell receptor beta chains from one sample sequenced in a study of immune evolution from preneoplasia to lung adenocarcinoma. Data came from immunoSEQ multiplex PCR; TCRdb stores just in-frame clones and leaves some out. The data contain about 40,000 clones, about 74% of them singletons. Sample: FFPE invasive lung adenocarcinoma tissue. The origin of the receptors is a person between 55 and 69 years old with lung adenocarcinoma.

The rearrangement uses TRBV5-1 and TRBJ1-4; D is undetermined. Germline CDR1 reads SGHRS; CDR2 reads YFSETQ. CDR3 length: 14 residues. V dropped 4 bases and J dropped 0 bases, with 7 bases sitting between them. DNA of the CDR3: TGCGCCAGCAGCCCCATTCCAACTAATGAAAAACTGTTTTTT. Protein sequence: CASSPIPTNEKLFF.

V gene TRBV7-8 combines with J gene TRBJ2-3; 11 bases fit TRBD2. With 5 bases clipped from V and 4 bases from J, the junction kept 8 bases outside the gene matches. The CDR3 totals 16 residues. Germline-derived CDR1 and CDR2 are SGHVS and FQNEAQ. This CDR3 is CASSLISGRASDTQYF. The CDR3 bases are TGTGCCAGCAGCCTCATTAGCGGGAGGGCGTCAGATACGCAGTATTTT.

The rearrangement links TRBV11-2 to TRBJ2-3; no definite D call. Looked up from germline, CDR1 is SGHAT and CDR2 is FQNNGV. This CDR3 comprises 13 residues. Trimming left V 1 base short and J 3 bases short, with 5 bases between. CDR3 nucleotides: TGTGCCAGCAGCTTAGGACCTACAGATACGCAGTATTTT. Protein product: CASSLGPTDTQYF.

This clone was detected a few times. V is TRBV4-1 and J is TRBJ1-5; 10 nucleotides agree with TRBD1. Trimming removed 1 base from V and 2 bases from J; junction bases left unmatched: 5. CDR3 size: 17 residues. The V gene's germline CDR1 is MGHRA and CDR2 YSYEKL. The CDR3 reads CASSQVTGGRGNQPQHF. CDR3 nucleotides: TGCGCCAGCAGCCAAGTGACAGGGGGCCGGGGCAATCAGCCCCAGCATTTT.

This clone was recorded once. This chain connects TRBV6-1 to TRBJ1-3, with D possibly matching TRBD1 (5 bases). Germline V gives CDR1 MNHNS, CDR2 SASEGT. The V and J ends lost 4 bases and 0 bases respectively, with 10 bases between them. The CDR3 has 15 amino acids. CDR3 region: CASSVQDSSGNTIYF. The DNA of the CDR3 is TGTGCCAGCAGTGTACAAGACAGCTCTGGAAACACCATATATTTT.

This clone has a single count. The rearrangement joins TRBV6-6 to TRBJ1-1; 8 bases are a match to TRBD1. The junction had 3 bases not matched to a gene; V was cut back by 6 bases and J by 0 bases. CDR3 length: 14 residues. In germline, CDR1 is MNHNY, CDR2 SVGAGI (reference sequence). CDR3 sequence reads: CASSWTGLNTEAFF. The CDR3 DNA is TGTGCCAGCAGCTGGACAGGGTTGAACACTGAAGCTTTCTTT.

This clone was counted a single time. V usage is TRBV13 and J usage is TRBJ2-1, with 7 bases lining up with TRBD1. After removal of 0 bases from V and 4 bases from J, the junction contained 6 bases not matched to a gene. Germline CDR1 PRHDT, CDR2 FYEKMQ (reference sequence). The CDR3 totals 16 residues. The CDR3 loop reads CASSLGWGRGYNEQFF. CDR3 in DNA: TGTGCCAGCAGCTTAGGTTGGGGCAGGGGGTACAATGAGCAGTTCTTC.

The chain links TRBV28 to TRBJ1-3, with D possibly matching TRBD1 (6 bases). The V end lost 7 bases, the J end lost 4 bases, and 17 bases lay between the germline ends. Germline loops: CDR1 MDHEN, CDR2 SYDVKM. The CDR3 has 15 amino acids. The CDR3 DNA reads TGTGCCAGCAAACCCCCCGGGACATGGGGAAACACCATATATTTT. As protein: CASKPPGTWGNTIYF.

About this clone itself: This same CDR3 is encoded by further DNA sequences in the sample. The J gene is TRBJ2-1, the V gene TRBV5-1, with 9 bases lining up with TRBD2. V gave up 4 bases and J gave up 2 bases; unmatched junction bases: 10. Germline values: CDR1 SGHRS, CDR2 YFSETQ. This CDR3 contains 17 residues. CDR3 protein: CASSRSREGITYNEQFF. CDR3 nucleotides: TGCGCCAGCAGCCGCTCGCGGGAGGGGATTACCTACAATGAGCAGTTCTTC. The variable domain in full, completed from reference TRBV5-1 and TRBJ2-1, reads KAGVTQTPRYLIKTRGQQVTLSCSPISGHRSVSWYQQTPGQGLQFLFEYFSETQRNKGNFPGRFSGRQFSNSRSEMNVSTLELGDSALYLCASSRSREGITYNEQFFGPGTRLTVL.

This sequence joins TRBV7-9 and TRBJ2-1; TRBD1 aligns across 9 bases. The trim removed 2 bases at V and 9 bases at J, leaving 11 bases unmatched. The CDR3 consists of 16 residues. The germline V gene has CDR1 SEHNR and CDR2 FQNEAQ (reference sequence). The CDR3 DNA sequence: TGTGCCAGCAGCTTACAAGGGGGGGACAGGGTGGCTGAGCAGTTCTTC. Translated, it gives CASSLQGGDRVAEQFF. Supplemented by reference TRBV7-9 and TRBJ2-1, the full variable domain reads DTGVSQNPRHKITKRGQNVTFRCDPISEHNRLYWYRQTLGQGPEFLTYFQNEAQLEKSRLLSDRFSAERPKGSFSTLEIQRTEQGDSAMYLCASSLQGGDRVAEQFFGPGTRLTVL.

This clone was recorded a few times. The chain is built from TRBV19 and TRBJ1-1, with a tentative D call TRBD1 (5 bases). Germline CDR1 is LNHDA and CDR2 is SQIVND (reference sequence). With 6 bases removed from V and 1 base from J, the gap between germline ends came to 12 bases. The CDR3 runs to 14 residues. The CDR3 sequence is CASRELGQNTEAFF. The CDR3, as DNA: TGTGCCAGTAGAGAATTGGGGCAGAACACTGAAGCTTTCTTT.

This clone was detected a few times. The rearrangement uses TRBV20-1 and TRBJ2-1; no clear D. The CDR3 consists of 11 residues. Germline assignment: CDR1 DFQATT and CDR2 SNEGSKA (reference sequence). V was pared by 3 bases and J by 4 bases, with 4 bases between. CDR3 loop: CSASHYNEQFF. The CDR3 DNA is TGCAGTGCTAGCCATTACAATGAGCAGTTCTTC.

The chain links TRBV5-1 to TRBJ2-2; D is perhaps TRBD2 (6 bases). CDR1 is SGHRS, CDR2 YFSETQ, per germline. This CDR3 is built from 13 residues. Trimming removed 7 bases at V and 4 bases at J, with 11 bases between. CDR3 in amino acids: CASRRSGTGELFF. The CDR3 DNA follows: TGCGCCAGCCGTCGTAGCGGCACCGGGGAGCTGTTTTTT.

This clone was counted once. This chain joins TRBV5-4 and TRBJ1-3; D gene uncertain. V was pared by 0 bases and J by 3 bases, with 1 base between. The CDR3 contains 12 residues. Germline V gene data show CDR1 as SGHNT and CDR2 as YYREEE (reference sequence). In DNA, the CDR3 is TGTGCCAGCAGCTTGGGTGGAAACACCATATATTTT. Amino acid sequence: CASSLGGNTIYF.

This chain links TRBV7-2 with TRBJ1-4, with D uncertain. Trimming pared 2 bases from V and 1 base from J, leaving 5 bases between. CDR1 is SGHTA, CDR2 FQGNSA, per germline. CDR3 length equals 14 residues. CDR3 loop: CASSLWGTNEKLFF. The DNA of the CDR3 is TGTGCCAGCAGCTTATGGGGAACTAATGAAAAACTGTTTTTT. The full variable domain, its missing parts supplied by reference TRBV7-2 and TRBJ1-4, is GAGVSQSPSNKVTEKGKDVELRCDPISGHTALYWYRQSLGQGLEFLIYFQGNSAPDKSGLPSDRFSAERTGGSVSTLTIQRTQQEDSAVYLCASSLWGTNEKLFFGSGTQLSVL.

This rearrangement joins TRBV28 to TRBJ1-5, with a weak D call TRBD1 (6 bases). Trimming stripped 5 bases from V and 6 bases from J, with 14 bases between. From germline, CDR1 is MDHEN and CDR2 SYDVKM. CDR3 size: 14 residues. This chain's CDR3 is CASSPTGAGQPQHF. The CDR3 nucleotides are TGTGCCAGCAGTCCGACGGGGGCGGGTCAGCCCCAGCATTTT. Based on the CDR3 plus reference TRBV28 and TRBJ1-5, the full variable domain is DVKVTQSSRYLVKRTGEKVFLECVQDMDHENMFWYRQDPGLGLRLIYFSYDVKMKEKGDIPEGYSVSREKKERFSLILESASTNQTSMYLCASSPTGAGQPQHFGDGTRLSIL.

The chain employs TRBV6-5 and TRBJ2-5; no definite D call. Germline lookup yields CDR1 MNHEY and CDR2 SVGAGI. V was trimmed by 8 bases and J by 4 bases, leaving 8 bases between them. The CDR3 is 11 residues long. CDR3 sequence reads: CASVELETQYF. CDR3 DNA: TGTGCCAGCGTTGAACTAGAGACCCAGTACTTC.

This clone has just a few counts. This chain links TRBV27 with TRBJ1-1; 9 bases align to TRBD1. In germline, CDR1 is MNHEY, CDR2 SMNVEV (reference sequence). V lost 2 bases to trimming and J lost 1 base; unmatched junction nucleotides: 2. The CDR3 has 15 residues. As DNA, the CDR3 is TGTGCCAGCAGTTTAAGACAGGGGGGGAACACTGAAGCTTTCTTT. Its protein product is CASSLRQGGNTEAFF.

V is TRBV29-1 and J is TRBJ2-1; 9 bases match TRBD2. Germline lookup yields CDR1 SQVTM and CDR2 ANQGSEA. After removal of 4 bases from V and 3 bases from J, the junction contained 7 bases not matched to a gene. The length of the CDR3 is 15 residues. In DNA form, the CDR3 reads TGCAGCGTTGTGGCTAGCGGGACCCTCTACAATGAGCAGTTCTTC. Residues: CSVVASGTLYNEQFF.

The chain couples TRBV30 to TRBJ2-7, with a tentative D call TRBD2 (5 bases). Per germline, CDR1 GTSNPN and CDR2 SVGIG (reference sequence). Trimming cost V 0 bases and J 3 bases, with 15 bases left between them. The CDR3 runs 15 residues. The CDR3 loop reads CAWSVHEGNGYEQYF. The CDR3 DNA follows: TGTGCCTGGAGTGTCCATGAGGGTAATGGCTACGAGCAGTACTTC.

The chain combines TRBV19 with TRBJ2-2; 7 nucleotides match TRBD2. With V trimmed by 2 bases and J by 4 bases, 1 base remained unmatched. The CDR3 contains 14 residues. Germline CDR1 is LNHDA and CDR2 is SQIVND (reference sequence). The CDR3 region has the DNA TGTGCCAGTAGTATATCGGGGGGCACCGGGGAGCTGTTTTTT. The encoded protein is CASSISGGTGELFF.

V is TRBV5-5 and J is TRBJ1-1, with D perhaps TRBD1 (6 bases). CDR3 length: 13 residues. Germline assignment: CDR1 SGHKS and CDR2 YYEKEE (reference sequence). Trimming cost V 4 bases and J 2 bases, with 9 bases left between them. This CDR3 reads CASSRGQNTEAFF. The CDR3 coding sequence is TGTGCCAGCAGCCGGGGACAAAACACTGAAGCTTTCTTT.

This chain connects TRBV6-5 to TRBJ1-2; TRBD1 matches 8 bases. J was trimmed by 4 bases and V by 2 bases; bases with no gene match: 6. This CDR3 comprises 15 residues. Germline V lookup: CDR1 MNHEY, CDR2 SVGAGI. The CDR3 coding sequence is TGTGCCAGCAGTTACAAGCGACAGGGGTCCTATGGCTACACCTTC. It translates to CASSYKRQGSYGYTF.

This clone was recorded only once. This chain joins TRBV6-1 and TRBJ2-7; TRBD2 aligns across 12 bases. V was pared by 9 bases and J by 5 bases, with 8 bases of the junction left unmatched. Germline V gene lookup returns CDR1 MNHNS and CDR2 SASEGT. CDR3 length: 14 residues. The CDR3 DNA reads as TGTGCCAGTGGGGGAACTAGCGGGAGGAACGAGCAGTACTTC. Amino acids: CASGGTSGRNEQYF.

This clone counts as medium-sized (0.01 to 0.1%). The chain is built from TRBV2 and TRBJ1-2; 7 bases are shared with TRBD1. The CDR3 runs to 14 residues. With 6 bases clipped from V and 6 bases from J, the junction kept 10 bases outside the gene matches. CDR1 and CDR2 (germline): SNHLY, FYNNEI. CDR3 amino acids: CASSPHRDSNGYTF. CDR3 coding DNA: TGTGCCAGCAGCCCCCACCGGGACAGTAATGGCTACACCTTC.